This T cell receptor beta chain was profiled in a study of radiation and T cells in renal cell carcinoma. Treatment denoted: treatment-naive control, cytoreductive nephrectomy. Control tumors came from treatment-naive patients without prior radiation. Clear cell pathology was present in this patient's renal cell carcinoma. Sequenced control tumors were from about a dozen males and several females, median age approximately 53. As to this clone: Its antigen is unknown.

Clones were read by immunoSEQ multiplex PCR, and TCRdb kept only the in-frame ones, dropping some. The sample records 14,000 to 15,000 clones, around 62% being singletons. Study results and caveats: Compared with controls, irradiated tumors had more, larger dominant CDR3 motifs.

V was pared by 1 base and J by 7 bases, with 10 bases between. Germline lookup yields CDR1 SGHDN and CDR2 FVKESK. This CDR3 spans 13 amino acids. The sequencing here drew on tumor tissue, taken from a patient whose treatment was nephrectomy without radiotherapy. The chain carries TRBV14 and TRBJ1-2; D possibly corresponds to TRBD1 (6 bases). The receptor comes from a man in his sixties with renal cell carcinoma. CDR3 bases: TGTGCCAGCAGCCAAGCCCGGACAGTTGGCTACACCTTC. Translation gives CASSQARTVGYTF. The complete variable domain, with remaining parts taken from reference TRBV14 and TRBJ1-2, reads EAGVTQFPSHSVIEKGQTVTLRCDPISGHDNLYWYRRVMGKEIKFLLHFVKESKQDESGMPNNRFLAERTGGTYSTLKVQPAELEDSGVYFCASSQARTVGYTFGSGTRLTVV.